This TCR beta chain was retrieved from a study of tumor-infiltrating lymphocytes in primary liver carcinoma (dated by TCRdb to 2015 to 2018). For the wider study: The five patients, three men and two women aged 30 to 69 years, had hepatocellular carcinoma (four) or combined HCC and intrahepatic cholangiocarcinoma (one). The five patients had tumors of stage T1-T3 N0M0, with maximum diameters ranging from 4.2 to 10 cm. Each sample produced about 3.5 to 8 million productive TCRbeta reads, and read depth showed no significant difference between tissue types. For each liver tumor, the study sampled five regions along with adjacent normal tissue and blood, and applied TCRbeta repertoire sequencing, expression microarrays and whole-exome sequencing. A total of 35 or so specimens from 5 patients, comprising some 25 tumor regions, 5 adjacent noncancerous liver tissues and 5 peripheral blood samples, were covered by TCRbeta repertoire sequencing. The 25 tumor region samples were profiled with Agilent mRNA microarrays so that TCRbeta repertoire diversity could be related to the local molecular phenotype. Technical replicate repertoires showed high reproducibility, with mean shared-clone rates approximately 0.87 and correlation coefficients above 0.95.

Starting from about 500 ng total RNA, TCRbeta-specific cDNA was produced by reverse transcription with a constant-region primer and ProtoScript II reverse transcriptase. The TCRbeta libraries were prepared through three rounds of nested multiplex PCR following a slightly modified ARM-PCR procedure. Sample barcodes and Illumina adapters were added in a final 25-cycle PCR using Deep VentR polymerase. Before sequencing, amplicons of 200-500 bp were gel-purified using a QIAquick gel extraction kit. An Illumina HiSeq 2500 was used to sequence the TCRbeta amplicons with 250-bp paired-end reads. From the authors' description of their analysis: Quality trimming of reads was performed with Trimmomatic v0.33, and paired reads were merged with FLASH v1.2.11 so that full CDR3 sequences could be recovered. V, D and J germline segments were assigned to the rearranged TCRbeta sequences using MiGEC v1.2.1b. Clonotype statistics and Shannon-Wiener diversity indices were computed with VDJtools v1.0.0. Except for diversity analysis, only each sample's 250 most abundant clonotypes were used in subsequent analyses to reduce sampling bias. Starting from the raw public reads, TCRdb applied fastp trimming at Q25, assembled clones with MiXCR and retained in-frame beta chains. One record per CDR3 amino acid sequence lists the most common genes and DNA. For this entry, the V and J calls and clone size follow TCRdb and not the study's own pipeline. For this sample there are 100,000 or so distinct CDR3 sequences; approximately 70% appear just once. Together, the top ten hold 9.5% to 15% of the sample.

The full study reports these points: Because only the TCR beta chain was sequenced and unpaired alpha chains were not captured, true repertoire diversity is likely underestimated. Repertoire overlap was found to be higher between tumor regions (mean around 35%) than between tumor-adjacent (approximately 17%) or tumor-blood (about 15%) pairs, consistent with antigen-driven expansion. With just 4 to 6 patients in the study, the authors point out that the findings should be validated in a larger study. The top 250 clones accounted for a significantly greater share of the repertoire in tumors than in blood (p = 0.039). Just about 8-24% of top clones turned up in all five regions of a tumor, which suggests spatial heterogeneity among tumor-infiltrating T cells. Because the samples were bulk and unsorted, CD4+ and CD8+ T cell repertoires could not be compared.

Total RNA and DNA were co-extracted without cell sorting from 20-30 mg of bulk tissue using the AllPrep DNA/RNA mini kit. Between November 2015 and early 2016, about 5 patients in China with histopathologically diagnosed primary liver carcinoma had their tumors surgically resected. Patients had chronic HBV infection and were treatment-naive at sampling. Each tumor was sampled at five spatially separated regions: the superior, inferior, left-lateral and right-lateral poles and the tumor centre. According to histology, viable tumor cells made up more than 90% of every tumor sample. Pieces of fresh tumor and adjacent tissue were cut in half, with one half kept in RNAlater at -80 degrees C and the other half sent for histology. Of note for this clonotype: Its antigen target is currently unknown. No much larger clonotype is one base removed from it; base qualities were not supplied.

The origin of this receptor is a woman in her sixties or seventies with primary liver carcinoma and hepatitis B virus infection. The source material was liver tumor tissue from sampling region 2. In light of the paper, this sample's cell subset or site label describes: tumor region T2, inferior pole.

CDR3 sequence: CASSLGKVSDSEYNEQFF. Read as DNA, the sequence is TGCGCCAGCAGCTTGGGTAAAGTAAGCGACTCGGAGTACAATGAGCAGTTCTTC. Recombination joined TRBV5-1 with TRBJ2-1; no D gene call is confident. From the cysteine through the phenylalanine, the CDR3 covers 18 amino acids. The DNA shown is the 54-base CDR3, in frame from base 1. V is shortened by 0 bases, J by 4 bases, and the region joining them spans 20 bases. From the germline V gene, CDR1 is SGHRS and CDR2 is YFSETQ.